This T cell receptor beta chain is drawn from a study of CD8 T cells in ankylosing spondylitis (TCRdb year 2017). About the full investigation: To find TCR variants linked to disease, the study profiled T cell receptor beta repertoires in ankylosing spondylitis patients and healthy donors. The full study cohort was made up of 25 ankylosing spondylitis patients and approximately 100 healthy donors. Peripheral blood was sampled, and synovial fluid was also collected from ankylosing spondylitis patients. On the study overall, not on this receptor specifically: Blood from ankylosing spondylitis patients appeared to be characterized by a TCR beta motif made up of several highly homologous amino acid variants. Some motif variants were previously reported in synovial fluid and blood of reactive arthritis patients, suggesting common disease-initiation mechanisms. The disease-linked clones were reported to be significantly enriched in matched synovial fluid samples from ankylosing spondylitis patients. The disease-linked clones had a CD8+ phenotype and were found at relatively low frequencies in peripheral blood.

The germline V gene supplies CDR1 MGHRA and CDR2 YSYEKL. V loses 0 bases, J loses 8 bases, and the germline ends lie 9 bases apart. Its CDR3 holds 13 amino acids, cysteine through phenylalanine. The DNA shown is the 39-base CDR3, in frame from base 1. Sequencing was carried out with an Illumina MiSeq. TCR beta libraries were prepared by quantitative 5'-RACE with molecular barcodes. Turning to the authors' computational methods: A new computational method based on a probabilistic model of VDJ rearrangement was used to identify disease-linked TCR variants. TCRdb trimmed public reads at Q25 via fastp, called clones via MiXCR and kept in-frame beta chains. CDR3 protein duplicates are merged, each entry listing the most common genes and DNA. The V and J calls and clone size come from TCRdb's table, not from the authors' own analysis. For this sample the table gives 24,000 or so distinct CDR3 sequences, of which about an eighth were detected only once. Clones ranked in the top ten supply 35% of the sample.

This clonotype came up many times. This receptor's antigen is unknown. No much larger clonotype is one base removed from it; base qualities were not supplied. The rearranged segments are TRBV4-1 and TRBJ2-3, and possibly TRBD1, on 5 matching bases. Sequenced: blood. This TCR was recovered from a male donor with ankylosing spondylitis or in good health (not recorded which). The sequenced DNA: TGCGCCAGCAGCCAAGAAGGGGTGACTACGCAGTATTTT. Translated, it reads CASSQEGVTTQYF.